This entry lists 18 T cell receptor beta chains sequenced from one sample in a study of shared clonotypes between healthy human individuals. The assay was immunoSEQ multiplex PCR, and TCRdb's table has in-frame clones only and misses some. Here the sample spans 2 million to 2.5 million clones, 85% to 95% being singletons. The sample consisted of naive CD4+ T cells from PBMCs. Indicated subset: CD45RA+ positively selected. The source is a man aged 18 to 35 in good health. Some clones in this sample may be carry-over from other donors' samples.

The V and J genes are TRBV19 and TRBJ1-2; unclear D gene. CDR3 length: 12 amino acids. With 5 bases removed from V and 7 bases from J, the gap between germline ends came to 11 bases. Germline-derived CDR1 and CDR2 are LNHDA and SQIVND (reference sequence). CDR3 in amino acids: CASSAPLGGYTF. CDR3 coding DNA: TGTGCCAGTAGTGCCCCTTTGGGTGGCTACACCTTC.

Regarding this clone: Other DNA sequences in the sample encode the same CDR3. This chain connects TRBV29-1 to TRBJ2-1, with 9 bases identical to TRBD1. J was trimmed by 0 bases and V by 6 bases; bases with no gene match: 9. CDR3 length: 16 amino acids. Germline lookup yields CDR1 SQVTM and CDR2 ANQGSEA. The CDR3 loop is CSVEAGTGSSYNEQFF. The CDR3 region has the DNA TGCAGCGTCGAGGCCGGGACAGGGAGCTCCTACAATGAGCAGTTCTTC.

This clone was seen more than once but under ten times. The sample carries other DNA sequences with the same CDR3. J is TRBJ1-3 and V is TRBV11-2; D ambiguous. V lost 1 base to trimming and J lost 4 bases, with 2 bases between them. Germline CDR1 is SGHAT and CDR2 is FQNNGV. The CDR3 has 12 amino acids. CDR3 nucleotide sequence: TGTGCCAGCAGCTTAGCGGGAAACACCATATATTTT. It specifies CASSLAGNTIYF.

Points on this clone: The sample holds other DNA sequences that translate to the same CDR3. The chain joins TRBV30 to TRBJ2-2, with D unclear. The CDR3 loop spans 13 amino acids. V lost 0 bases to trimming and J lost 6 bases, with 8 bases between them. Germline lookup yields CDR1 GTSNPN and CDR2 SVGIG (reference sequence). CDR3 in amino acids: CAWSVLGPGELFF. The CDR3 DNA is TGTGCCTGGAGTGTACTGGGTCCCGGGGAGCTGTTTTTT.

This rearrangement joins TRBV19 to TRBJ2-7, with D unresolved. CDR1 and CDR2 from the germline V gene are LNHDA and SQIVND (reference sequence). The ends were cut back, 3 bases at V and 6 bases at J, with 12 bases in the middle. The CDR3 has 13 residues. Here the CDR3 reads CASSIDEVSEQYF. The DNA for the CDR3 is TGTGCCAGTAGTATTGATGAAGTTTCCGAGCAGTACTTC.

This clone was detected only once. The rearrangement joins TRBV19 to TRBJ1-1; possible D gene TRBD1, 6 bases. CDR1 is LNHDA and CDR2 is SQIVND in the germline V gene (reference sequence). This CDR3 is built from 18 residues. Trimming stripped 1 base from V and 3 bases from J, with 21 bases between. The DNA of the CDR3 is TGTGCCAGTAGTATAGTACGATCAGGACAGCCTGGCGACACTGAAGCTTTCTTT. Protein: CASSIVRSGQPGDTEAFF.

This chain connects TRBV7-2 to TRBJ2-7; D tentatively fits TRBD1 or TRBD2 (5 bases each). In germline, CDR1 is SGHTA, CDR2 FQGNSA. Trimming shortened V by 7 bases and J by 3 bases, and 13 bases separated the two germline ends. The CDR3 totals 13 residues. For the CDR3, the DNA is TGTGCCAGCAAGCCCAGGGACCTCTACGAGCAGTACTTC. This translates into CASKPRDLYEQYF.

The chain's CDR3 is CASKRLAGEEQYF. The CDR3 region has the DNA TGTGCCAGCAAAAGACTAGCGGGAGAAGAGCAGTACTTC. The J gene is TRBJ2-7, the V gene TRBV2; 12 nucleotides align to TRBD2. V trimming: 7 bases; J trimming: 7 bases; junction bases outside the gene matches: 5. This CDR3 region has 13 residues. Germline CDR1 is SNHLY and CDR2 is FYNNEI. The entire variable domain, with the rest obtained from reference TRBV2 and TRBJ2-7, is as follows: EPEVTQTPSHQVTQMGQEVILRCVPISNHLYFYWYRQILGQKVEFLVSFYNNEISEKSEIFDDQFSVERPDGSNFTLKIRSTKLEDSAMYFCASKRLAGEEQYFGPGTRLTVT.

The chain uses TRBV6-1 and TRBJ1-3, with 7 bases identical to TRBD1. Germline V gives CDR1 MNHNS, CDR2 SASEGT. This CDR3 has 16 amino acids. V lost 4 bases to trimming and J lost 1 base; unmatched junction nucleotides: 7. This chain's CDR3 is CASSAQQGRSGNTIYF. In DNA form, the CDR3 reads TGTGCCAGCAGTGCCCAACAGGGGCGGTCTGGAAACACCATATATTTT.

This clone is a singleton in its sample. CDR3 loop: CASSDSGDRPQHF. CDR3 in DNA: TGTGCCAGCAGTGACTCGGGGGATCGGCCCCAGCATTTT. This chain connects TRBV2 to TRBJ1-5; a possible D gene is TRBD1 (5 bases). The germline V gene encodes CDR1 SNHLY and CDR2 FYNNEI. Trimming shortened V by 3 bases and J by 9 bases, and 12 bases separated the two germline ends. The CDR3 has 13 residues.

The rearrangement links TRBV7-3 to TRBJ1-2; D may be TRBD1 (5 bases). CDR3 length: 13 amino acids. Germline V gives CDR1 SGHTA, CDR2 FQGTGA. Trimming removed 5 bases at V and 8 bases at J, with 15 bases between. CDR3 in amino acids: CASSPTGQAGYTF. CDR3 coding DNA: TGTGCCAGCAGCCCAACGGGGCAGGCGGGCTACACCTTC.

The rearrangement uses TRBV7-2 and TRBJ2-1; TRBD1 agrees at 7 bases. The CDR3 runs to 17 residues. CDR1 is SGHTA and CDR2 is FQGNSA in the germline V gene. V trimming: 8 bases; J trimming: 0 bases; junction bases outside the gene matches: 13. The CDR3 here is CASLDIGTVASYNEQFF. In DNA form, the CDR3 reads TGTGCCAGCTTAGACATAGGGACAGTCGCCTCCTACAATGAGCAGTTCTTC.

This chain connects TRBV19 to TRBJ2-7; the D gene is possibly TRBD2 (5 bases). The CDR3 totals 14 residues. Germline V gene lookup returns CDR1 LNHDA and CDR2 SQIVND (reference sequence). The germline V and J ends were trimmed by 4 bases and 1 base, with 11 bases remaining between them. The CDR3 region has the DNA TGTGCCAGTAGTAACGTACGGGATTCCTACGAGCAGTACTTC. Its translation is CASSNVRDSYEQYF.

This chain's CDR3 is CASTLRQGRTEAFF. In DNA, the CDR3 is TGTGCCAGCACCCTTCGACAGGGGCGGACTGAAGCTTTCTTT. The chain joins TRBV28 to TRBJ1-1; 8 bases are a match to TRBD1. Germline-derived CDR1 and CDR2 are MDHEN and SYDVKM. Germline trimming cut 7 bases from V and 5 bases from J; bases unmatched to any gene: 9. The CDR3 has 14 amino acids.

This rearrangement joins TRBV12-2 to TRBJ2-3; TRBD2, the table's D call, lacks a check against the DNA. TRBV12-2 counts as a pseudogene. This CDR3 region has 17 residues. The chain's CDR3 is CASRPSLLAGGHYTQYF. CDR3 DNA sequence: TGTGCAAGTCGCCCCAGTCTGCTAGCGGGAGGCCATTATACGCAGTATTTT.

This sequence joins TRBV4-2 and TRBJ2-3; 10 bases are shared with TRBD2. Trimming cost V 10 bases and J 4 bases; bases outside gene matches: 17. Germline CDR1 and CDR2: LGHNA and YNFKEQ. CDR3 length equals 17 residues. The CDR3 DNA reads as TGTGCCACCCTCGTGAGGGCTAGCGGGAGCTTAGCAGATACGCAGTATTTT. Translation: CATLVRASGSLADTQYF.

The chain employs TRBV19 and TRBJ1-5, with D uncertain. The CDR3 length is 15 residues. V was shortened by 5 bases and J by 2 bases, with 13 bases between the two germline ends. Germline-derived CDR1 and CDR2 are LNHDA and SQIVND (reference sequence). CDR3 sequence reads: CASSSREIGNQPQHF. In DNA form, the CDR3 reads TGTGCCAGTAGTTCCCGGGAGATTGGCAATCAGCCCCAGCATTTT. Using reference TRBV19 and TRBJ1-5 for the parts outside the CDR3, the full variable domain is DGGITQSPKYLFRKEGQNVTLSCEQNLNHDAMYWYRQDPGQGLRLIYYSQIVNDFQKGDIAEGYSVSREKKESFPLTVTSAQKNPTAFYLCASSSREIGNQPQHFGDGTRLSIL.

Here the CDR3 DNA reads TGTGCCAGCAGTCTAAACAGGCGGGCCTACGAGCAGTACTTC. Amino acid sequence: CASSLNRRAYEQYF. The V call is TRBV6-6, the J call TRBJ2-7; D possibly matches TRBD1 or TRBD2 (5 bases each). Trimming stripped 5 bases from V and 2 bases from J, with 13 bases between. CDR1 and CDR2 from the germline V gene are MNHNY and SVGAGI (reference sequence). The CDR3 consists of 14 residues.